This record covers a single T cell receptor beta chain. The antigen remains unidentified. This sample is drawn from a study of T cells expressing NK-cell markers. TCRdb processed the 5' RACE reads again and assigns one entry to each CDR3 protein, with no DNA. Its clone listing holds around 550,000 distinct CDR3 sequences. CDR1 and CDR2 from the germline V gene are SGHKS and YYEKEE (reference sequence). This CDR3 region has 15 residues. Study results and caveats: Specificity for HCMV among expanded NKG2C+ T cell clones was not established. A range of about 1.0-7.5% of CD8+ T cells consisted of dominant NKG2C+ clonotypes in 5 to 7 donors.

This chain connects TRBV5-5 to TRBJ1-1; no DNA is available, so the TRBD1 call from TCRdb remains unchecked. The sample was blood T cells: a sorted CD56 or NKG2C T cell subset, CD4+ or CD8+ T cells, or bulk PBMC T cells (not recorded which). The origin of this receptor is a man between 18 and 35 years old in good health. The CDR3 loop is CASSQQGGTGTEAFF. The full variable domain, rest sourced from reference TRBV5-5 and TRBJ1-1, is DAGVTQSPTHLIKTRGQQVTLRCSPISGHKSVSWYQQVLGQGPQFIFQYYEKEERGRGNFPDRFSARQFPNYSSELNVNALLLGDSALYLCASSQQGGTGTEAFFGQGTRLTVV.